This TCR beta chain was sequenced in a study of cytomegalovirus exposure and HLA in healthy donors. The PCR contained 60 Vbeta and 13 Jbeta primers. Data came from immunoSEQ multiplex PCR; TCRdb stores just in-frame clones and leaves some out. The sample has around 93,000 clones, roughly four fifths seen once. Between the trimmed V and J ends, which lost 5 bases and 7 bases, there was a span of 5 bases. CDR1 and CDR2 (germline): DFQATT, SNEGSKA (reference sequence). The CDR3 is 10 residues long. This receptor was taken from a man aged 30 to 39 in good health and CMV-seropositive. The gene calls are TRBV20-1 and TRBJ2-2; D is unresolved. The sequencing sample was made of PBMCs. CDR3 nucleotides: TGCAGTGCTTATAGCGGGGAGCTGTTTTTT. This gives the protein CSAYSGELFF.